This TCR beta chain stems from a study of blood T cell repertoires in COVID-19. The protocol was immunoSEQ multiplex PCR, while the TCRdb copy is restricted to in-frame clones and leaves out a portion. This sample has 100,000 to 150,000 clones, with about 70% found just once. Germline assignment: CDR1 SGHAT and CDR2 FQNNGV. CDR3 length: 14 residues. V gave up 5 bases and J gave up 7 bases, with 18 bases separating them. This sequence was found in a man in his sixties with acute or convalescent COVID-19. The sequenced sample was peripheral blood. The rearrangement uses TRBV11-2 and TRBJ2-7; maybe TRBD2 (5 bases). CDR3: CASSLPLGRPEQYF. The CDR3 region has the DNA TGTGCCAGCAGCCTTCCCCTAGGGAGACCTGAGCAGTACTTC.